This T cell receptor beta chain was captured by sequencing in a study of shared clonotypes between healthy human individuals (dated by TCRdb to 2018 to 2021). At the level of the whole study: A couple of women and three men aged 18 to 49 years were included in the cohort. For each donor, CD4 naive and CD4 memory were each given three plates, CD8 naive was given two plates, and CD8 memory was given one plate. To estimate repertoire size and how much clonotypes are shared between individuals, the study performed deep sequencing of blood TCR repertoires from roughly five healthy adults. Leukapheresis yielded between about 0.9 and 9 billion PBMCs per donor. To increase sequencing depth and limit assay-specific biases, different laboratories used diverse techniques to prepare libraries and sequence TCR repertoires.

Findings and caveats that apply to the study as a whole: Naive subsets generally had larger estimated clonotype richness than memory subsets did. Because the study included only a small number of donors, the genetic and exposure-history diversity represented was limited. Compared with non-shared clonotypes, clonotypes shared by all four sorted-subset donors had higher generation probabilities. Pairwise subsampling indicated that sequencing depth was expected to affect the degree of clonotype sharing among donors. Rarefaction of sorted-subset datasets indicated incomplete sequencing despite the large sequencing depth. Across a few donors, 4.5% to 6.5% of naive CD4, roughly 3.5% of naive CD8, around 2.1% of memory CD4, and 0.4% of memory CD8 clonotypes were shared. Only blood was sampled, and tissue TCR repertoires likely differ from those in blood.

Using the deep immunoSEQ assay, multiplex PCR amplified TCR CDR3 regions from genomic DNA. Genomic DNA extracted from each cell subset was distributed evenly over all wells of several immunoSEQ 96-well plates, and each plate served as one replicate. For sorted subsets, approximately 210 ng genomic DNA, equal to 30,000 or so T cell genomes, was loaded into each replicate PCR. Purified libraries were quantified with a Qubit 3.0 fluorometer, sized on a Bioanalyzer 2100, and re-quantified with the KAPA Library Quantification kit. Each immunoSEQ 96-well plate was sequenced on its own single-read 150-cycle Illumina NextSeq 550 flow cell. The authors' analysis ran thus. Because the immunoSEQ output included only junctional sequences and no quality scores, the filtering could not be the same as the filtering used for full-length reads. Sequences were annotated with PyIR, a Python wrapper for IgBLAST v1.9, and V/J genes and CDR3 were assigned using IMGT germline references. Reads with weak V/J assignments (E-value above 1e-6), missing CDR3, stop codons, out-of-frame junctions, or ambiguous translated residues were removed. V3J clonotypes were defined as sequences sharing an identical inferred V gene, J gene, and CDR3 amino acid sequence. To compute the percentage overlap between repertoires, the number of shared unique clonotypes was divided by the size of the smaller repertoire. Three approaches were used to assess repertoire richness: RTK rarefaction, the Chao1 estimator, and Recon v2.1 estimates of unobserved clonotypes. Generation probabilities were computed with OLGA for all TCRbeta clonotypes obtained by the gDNA method from several donors. TCRdb limited this immuneACCESS table to in-frame rearrangements with V and J called. A share of clones is missing; checked studies link under half to unresolved V genes, and the rest is unexplained. Clonal size and the V and J genes are those of that table, whereas D and trimming came from the DNA. The sample profile shows over a million clones; more than 75% of them were found once. Approximately 0.56% of the sample comes from the top ten.

The donors were healthy, HIV-negative adults with no recently reported acute infections or vaccinations. All donors were Caucasian adults living in Nashville, Tennessee, USA. CD4+ T cells were enriched through magnetic negative selection, after which naive cells were positively selected on CD45RA and the remaining negative fraction served as the memory subset. Blood was obtained by leukapheresis, after which PBMCs were separated by Ficoll-Histopaque density gradient centrifugation and cryopreserved in liquid nitrogen vapor phase. Analytical flow cytometry was used to check the purity and quantity of every magnetically sorted T cell population. Genomic DNA was isolated from each sorted fraction and quantified by UV absorbance on a Nanodrop 2000c. For CDR1 and CDR2, the germline V gene lists MDHEN and SYDVKM. The V end loses 5 bases and the J end loses 2 bases, and a stretch of 3 bases separates them. From the cysteine up to the phenylalanine, the CDR3 has a length of 11 residues. Only the CDR3 part of the read is kept: 33 bases, read in frame from the first base.

This clone was recorded many times. It has no known antigen specificity. No much larger clonotype is one base removed from it; base qualities were not supplied. The same CDR3 can be traced to other DNA sequences in this sample. The sample taken for sequencing was memory CD4+ T cells from PBMCs. The cell subset or site label, as the study defines it: CD45RA-negative fraction. The sequence was obtained from a man in his late teens or twenties in good health. Some clones in this sample may be carry-over from other donors' samples. The V and J segments used are TRBV28 and TRBJ2-5; the D gene cannot be resolved reliably. This receptor has the CDR3 CASSKQETQYF. The DNA reads as follows: TGTGCCAGCAGTAAACAAGAGACCCAGTACTTC.